A single sample gave rise to the 25 T cell receptor beta chains below, sequenced in a study of OX40 agonist ivuxolimab in advanced cancers. Clones were sequenced by immunoSEQ multiplex PCR, and TCRdb holds only the in-frame ones, with some missing. This table has approximately 61,000 clones, about 88% appearing once. This specimen consisted of CD4+ or CD8+ T cells sorted from blood, obtained in a trial of the OX40 agonist ivuxolimab. The receptors were sampled from an adult with an advanced solid tumor such as melanoma, head and neck, liver or kidney cancer.

V and J are TRBV4-3 and TRBJ2-3; D is possibly TRBD1 (6 bases). Looked up from germline, CDR1 is LGHNA and CDR2 is YSLEER. The CDR3 loop spans 14 amino acids. V lost 4 bases to trimming and J lost 3 bases, with 11 bases between them. The CDR3 here is CASSPDQGTDTQYF. CDR3 bases: TGCGCCAGCAGCCCAGACCAGGGGACAGATACGCAGTATTTT.

This sequence joins TRBV29-1 and TRBJ2-2; D not certain. The ends were cut back, 2 bases at V and 4 bases at J, with 14 bases in the middle. CDR3 size: 15 residues. Germline CDR1 and CDR2: SQVTM and ANQGSEA. CDR3 in DNA: TGCAGCGTTGAATGGGGTGAAGGTACCACCGGGGAGCTGTTTTTT. Translating gives CSVEWGEGTTGELFF.

The V gene is TRBV10-3, the J gene TRBJ1-1, with 8 bases identical to TRBD1. CDR1 is ENHRY and CDR2 is SYGVKD in the germline V gene. The junction had 15 bases not matched to a gene; V was cut back by 5 bases and J by 10 bases. The CDR3 covers 15 residues. DNA for the CDR3: TGTGCCATCAGTTCCGGGACAGGAGTGAGGGCCGGAGCTTTCTTT. It specifies CAISSGTGVRAGAFF.

The chain recombines TRBV4-2 with TRBJ1-3; no reliable D call. Trimming took 0 bases from V and 4 from J, leaving 13 bases between them. This CDR3 spans 16 amino acids. CDR1 is LGHNA, CDR2 YNFKEQ, per germline. The CDR3 nucleotides are TGTGCCAGCAGCCAAGACCTCCAGTGGGGAGGAAACACCATATATTTT. Translating gives CASSQDLQWGGNTIYF.

This clone showed up just once. The chain combines TRBV27 with TRBJ2-1; 11 bases fit TRBD2. Unmatched junction bases numbered 5, after V lost 5 bases and J lost 8 bases. Germline lookup yields CDR1 MNHEY and CDR2 SMNVEV (reference sequence). CDR3 length equals 14 residues. The CDR3 protein is CASSLIAGGDEQFF. The DNA of the CDR3 is TGTGCCAGCAGTCTTATAGCGGGAGGGGATGAGCAGTTCTTC.

The chain has TRBV5-4 and TRBJ2-1; possibly TRBD2 for D (6 bases). V was clipped by 4 bases and J by 9 bases, with 17 bases between them. There are 14 residues in the CDR3. Germline CDR1 SGHNT, CDR2 YYREEE (reference sequence). Written as DNA, the CDR3 is TGTGCCAGCAGCGCGCCAGCGGACGGGGGTGAGCAGTTCTTC. Residues: CASSAPADGGEQFF.

CDR3 nucleotide sequence: TGTGCCACCAGCATTAGCTCCATTGAGCAGTTCTTC. As protein: CATSISSIEQFF. This chain links TRBV15 with TRBJ2-1; no definite D call. Per germline, CDR1 LNHNV and CDR2 YYDKDF (reference sequence). This CDR3 comprises 12 residues. V dropped 4 bases and J dropped 9 bases, with 10 bases sitting between them. The full variable domain, its missing parts supplied by reference TRBV15 and TRBJ2-1, is DAMVIQNPRYQVTQFGKPVTLSCSQTLNHNVMYWYQQKSSQAPKLLFHYYDKDFNNEADTPDNFQSRRPNTSFCFLDIRSPGLGDTAMYLCATSISSIEQFFGPGTRLTVL.

The DNA for the CDR3 is TGTGCCAGCAGAACACAGGGACAGTATAATGAAAAACTGTTTTTT. This sequence encodes CASRTQGQYNEKLFF. The V gene is TRBV6-6, the J gene TRBJ1-4; 7 bases match TRBD1. Germline values: CDR1 MNHNY, CDR2 SVGAGI (reference sequence). CDR3 length equals 15 residues. V was clipped by 6 bases and J by 4 bases; unmatched bases: 8.

The chain is built from TRBV5-6 and TRBJ2-7; D is undetermined. The CDR3 spans 15 residues. The V and J ends lost 2 bases and 1 base respectively, with 13 bases between them. Germline CDR1 and CDR2: SGHDT and YYEEEE. CDR3 in amino acids: CASSFSLGRSYEQYF. CDR3 in DNA: TGTGCCAGCAGCTTTTCTTTAGGAAGGTCCTACGAGCAGTACTTC. Filled out from reference TRBV5-6 and TRBJ2-7, the complete variable domain reads DAGVTQSPTHLIKTRGQQVTLRCSPKSGHDTVSWYQQALGQGPQFIFQYYEEEERQRGNFPDRFSGHQFPNYSSELNVNALLLGDSALYLCASSFSLGRSYEQYFGPGTRLTVT.

With regard to this clone: This sample also contains other DNA sequences that code for the same CDR3. The chain combines TRBV11-2 with TRBJ2-2; D perhaps matches TRBD1 (5 bases). The CDR3 has 12 residues. CDR1 and CDR2 from the germline V gene are SGHAT and FQNNGV. Between the trimmed V and J ends, which lost 5 bases and 5 bases, there was a span of 6 bases. Here the CDR3 reads CASSPGTGELFF. CDR3 bases: TGTGCCAGCAGCCCAGGGACCGGGGAGCTGTTTTTT.

The CDR3 nucleotides are TGTGCCAGCAGCTTAGTCGGGGACCTCTATGGCTACACCTTC. Amino acids: CASSLVGDLYGYTF. The genes are TRBV7-2 and TRBJ1-2; D perhaps matches TRBD1 (5 bases). This CDR3 spans 14 amino acids. With 1 base removed from V and 4 bases from J, the gap between germline ends came to 10 bases. Looked up from germline, CDR1 is SGHTA and CDR2 is FQGNSA.

This sequence joins TRBV28 and TRBJ2-7; D possibly corresponds to TRBD1 (8 bases). From germline, CDR1 is MDHEN and CDR2 SYDVKM. The CDR3 length is 16 residues. Trimming took 6 bases from V and 0 from J, leaving 18 bases between them. The CDR3 is CASSQDREGSSYEQYF. The CDR3 nucleotides read TGTGCCAGCAGCCAGGACAGGGAGGGAAGCTCCTACGAGCAGTACTTC.

This chain links TRBV7-9 with TRBJ2-1, with 10 bases lining up with TRBD2. The ends lost 5 bases at V and 6 bases at J; junction bases unmatched: 7. The germline CDR1 and CDR2 sequences are SEHNR and FQNEAQ (reference sequence). This CDR3 contains 15 residues. The CDR3 DNA is TGTGCCAGCAGCCCTAGGACTAGCGGCGTCAATGAGCAGTTCTTC. This sequence encodes CASSPRTSGVNEQFF.

The J gene is TRBJ1-1, the V gene TRBV6-5; D gene ambiguous. The germline CDR1 and CDR2 sequences are MNHEY and SVGAGI. This CDR3 is built from 13 residues. V gave up 4 bases and J gave up 2 bases, with 8 bases separating them. The DNA of the CDR3 is TGTGCCAGCAGTTTCGGCTTCAACACTGAAGCTTTCTTT. It yields the protein CASSFGFNTEAFF.

The genes are TRBV28 and TRBJ2-7; 7 bases align to TRBD2. This CDR3 comprises 18 residues. V shed 6 bases and J 2 bases; nucleotides not matched to a gene: 19. Per the germline V gene, CDR1 is MDHEN and CDR2 is SYDVKM. The CDR3 DNA is TGTGCCAGCAGCACCATTTGGCCCAACCGGGAGGTTCCCTACGAGCAGTACTTC. It codes for CASSTIWPNREVPYEQYF.

The table lists this clone with a count of one. This chain joins TRBV28 and TRBJ2-7; D is possibly TRBD2 (6 bases). Germline values: CDR1 MDHEN, CDR2 SYDVKM. V was cut by 3 bases and J by 0 bases, with 6 bases left in between. The CDR3 has 13 amino acids. In DNA, the CDR3 is TGTGCCAGCAGTTTCGGGGGCTCCTACGAGCAGTACTTC. Translation gives CASSFGGSYEQYF.

This chain joins TRBV19 and TRBJ2-7, with 8 nucleotides matching TRBD2. The CDR3 has 16 amino acids. V was pared by 4 bases and J by 2 bases, with 10 bases of the junction left unmatched. The germline V gene has CDR1 LNHDA and CDR2 SQIVND (reference sequence). The CDR3 DNA reads as TGTGCCAGTAGTAGCCGCGCGAGCGGGAGCCCCTACGAGCAGTACTTC. Translated: CASSSRASGSPYEQYF.

The chain has TRBV19 and TRBJ2-7, with 10 bases that match TRBD1. Trimming took 4 bases from V and 2 from J; bases not matched to a gene: 5. The CDR3 is 15 amino acids. Per germline, CDR1 LNHDA and CDR2 SQIVND (reference sequence). CDR3 sequence (DNA): TGTGCCAGTAGTACCGACGGACAGGGGGCCTACGAGCAGTACTTC. It is translated as CASSTDGQGAYEQYF.

The rearrangement joins TRBV7-9 to TRBJ2-3; no definite D call. Trimming shortened V by 4 bases and J by 4 bases, and 3 bases separated the two germline ends. There are 11 residues in the CDR3. In germline, CDR1 is SEHNR, CDR2 FQNEAQ (reference sequence). CDR3 region: CASSSPDTQYF. CDR3 in DNA: TGTGCCAGCAGCTCCCCAGATACGCAGTATTTT.

The V call is TRBV27, the J call TRBJ1-6, with D perhaps TRBD1 (6 bases). Germline loops: CDR1 MNHEY, CDR2 SMNVEV (reference sequence). The V end lost 6 bases, the J end lost 8 bases, and 20 bases lay between the germline ends. The CDR3 has 16 amino acids. The CDR3 DNA reads as TGTGCCAGCAGCCCTCTTGCAGTAGGGGGGGATTCACCCCTCCACTTT. Translated: CASSPLAVGGDSPLHF.

The rearrangement uses TRBV27 and TRBJ2-1; no clear D gene. There are 11 residues in the CDR3. V was cut by 3 bases and J by 7 bases, with 4 bases left in between. Germline CDR1 MNHEY, CDR2 SMNVEV (reference sequence). CDR3 coding DNA: TGTGCCAGCAGTTTGGGTAATGAGCAGTTCTTC. Its protein product is CASSLGNEQFF.

The chain's CDR3 is CASSKGTDTQYF. The CDR3 DNA is TGTGCCAGCAGCAAAGGCACAGATACGCAGTATTTT. The rearrangement uses TRBV21-1 and TRBJ2-3. TRBV21-1 is reported as a pseudogene. The CDR3 length is 12 residues.

The chain has TRBV6-6 and TRBJ2-3, with D maybe TRBD2 (5 bases). The V gene's germline CDR1 is MNHNY and CDR2 SVGAGI (reference sequence). The CDR3 has 14 residues. V lost 2 bases and J lost 7, with 13 bases in between. CDR3 nucleotides: TGTGCCAGCAGTTACAAGGCTAGCATATATACGCAGTATTTT. Translation gives CASSYKASIYTQYF.

The chain couples TRBV4-3 to TRBJ1-5; D might be TRBD1 (5 bases). The CDR3 extends over 15 amino acids. The germline V gene has CDR1 LGHNA and CDR2 YSLEER. Trimming shortened V by 5 bases and J by 2 bases, and 13 bases separated the two germline ends. The CDR3 sequence: CASSATWGGNQPQHF. The DNA for the CDR3 is TGCGCCAGCAGCGCGACGTGGGGGGGCAATCAGCCCCAGCATTTT.

The V and J genes are TRBV28 and TRBJ2-5, with D unclear. The CDR3 extends over 11 amino acids. The germline V gene encodes CDR1 MDHEN and CDR2 SYDVKM. V was trimmed by 6 bases and J by 2 bases, leaving 4 bases between them. The CDR3 loop is CASRYQETQYF. The CDR3, as DNA: TGTGCCAGCAGGTATCAAGAGACCCAGTACTTC.